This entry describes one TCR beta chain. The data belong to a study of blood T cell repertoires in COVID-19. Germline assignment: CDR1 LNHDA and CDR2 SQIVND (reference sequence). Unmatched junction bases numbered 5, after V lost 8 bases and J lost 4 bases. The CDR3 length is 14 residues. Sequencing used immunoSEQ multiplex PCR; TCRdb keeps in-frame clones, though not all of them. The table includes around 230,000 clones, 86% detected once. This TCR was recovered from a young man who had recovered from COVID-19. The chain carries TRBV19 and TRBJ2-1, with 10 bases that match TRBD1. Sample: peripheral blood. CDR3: CASLDRGVYNEQFF. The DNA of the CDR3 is TGTGCCAGTCTGGACAGGGGGGTATACAATGAGCAGTTCTTC.